The next 31 T cell receptor beta chains were all read from a single sample in a study of blood T cells in healthy people across ages. With a J-beta primer mix and a sample-barcoded 5' primer, a second PCR ran about 6 to 11 cycles. In TCRdb, the 5' RACE reads were re-called with MiXCR into one record per CDR3 protein. Of fewer than 900,000 distinct CDR3 sequences listed, approximately 39% are singletons. The sample taken for sequencing was blood. The source of these receptors is a woman in her sixties or seventies in good health.

The rearrangement uses TRBV27 and TRBJ1-6; D is unresolved. Germline V gene data show CDR1 as MNHEY and CDR2 as SMNVEV (reference sequence). Trimming pared 6 bases from V and 14 bases from J, leaving 26 bases between. The CDR3 extends over 16 amino acids. The CDR3 sequence: CASSPIDPLGLPTLHF. DNA of the CDR3: TGTGCCAGCAGCCCAATTGACCCTTTAGGTCTTCCGACCCTCCACTTT.

The CDR3 is CASSLGYGPQGGNQPQHF. DNA for the CDR3: TGTGCCAGCAGCTTAGGATACGGGCCGCAGGGAGGCAATCAGCCCCAGCATTTT. V gene TRBV7-9 combines with J gene TRBJ1-5; weak D call: TRBD1 (5 bases). The CDR3 is 18 residues long. The V gene's germline CDR1 is SEHNR and CDR2 FQNEAQ (reference sequence). Trimming left V 1 base short and J 2 bases short, with 18 bases between. Full variable domain (outside the CDR3, taken from reference TRBV7-9 and TRBJ1-5): DTGVSQNPRHKITKRGQNVTFRCDPISEHNRLYWYRQTLGQGPEFLTYFQNEAQLEKSRLLSDRFSAERPKGSFSTLEIQRTEQGDSAMYLCASSLGYGPQGGNQPQHFGDGTRLSIL.

This chain connects TRBV20-1 to TRBJ2-7; D is unresolved. The length of the CDR3 is 16 residues. Germline V lookup: CDR1 DFQATT, CDR2 SNEGSKA (reference sequence). Trimming removed 7 bases at V and 0 bases at J, with 22 bases between. The CDR3 bases are TGCAGTGTTATCCGCACGGACCAGGCCCTCTCCTACGAGCAGTACTTC. Its protein product is CSVIRTDQALSYEQYF.

The rearrangement uses TRBV12-3 or TRBV12-4 and TRBJ1-2; the D is unclear. V was shortened by 5 bases and J by 3 bases, with 16 bases between the two germline ends. CDR3 length: 15 amino acids. The CDR3 nucleotides read TGTGCCAGCAGTCGTACCCTGAACCCATACTATGGCTACACCTTC. Translation: CASSRTLNPYYGYTF.

The V and J genes are TRBV29-1 and TRBJ1-1; 12 bases match TRBD1. With V trimmed by 4 bases and J by 11 bases, 11 bases remained unmatched. Germline-derived CDR1 and CDR2 are SQVTM and ANQGSEA. CDR3 length: 14 amino acids. The CDR3 region is CSVVPGQGALGAFF. In DNA form, the CDR3 reads TGCAGCGTTGTTCCGGGACAGGGGGCCCTTGGGGCTTTCTTT.

This clonotype was detected only a few times. The V and J genes are TRBV18 and TRBJ2-6; D is uncertain. Germline lookup yields CDR1 KGHSH and CDR2 LQKENI. Trimming took off 1 base at V and 0 bases at J, with 7 bases between the two ends. The CDR3 extends over 16 amino acids. Here the CDR3 DNA reads TGTGCCAGCTCACCACAGTCGGTCTCTGGGGCCAACGTCCTGACTTTC. Residues: CASSPQSVSGANVLTF.

This clonotype was detected many times. This rearrangement joins TRBV12-3 or TRBV12-4 to TRBJ2-5, with D possibly being TRBD2 (6 bases). V gave up 6 bases and J gave up 1 base, with 18 bases separating them. The CDR3 length is 16 residues. CDR3 coding DNA: TGTGCCAGCAGCCCGGGGCGGGATTGGGGCCAAGAGACCCAGTACTTC. Its protein product is CASSPGRDWGQETQYF.

The rearrangement joins TRBV12-3 or TRBV12-4 to TRBJ1-2, with a possible D match to TRBD1 (6 bases). V lost 5 bases, J lost 8 bases, and 18 bases lay in between. The CDR3 length is 14 residues. The chain's CDR3 is CASSEQGWAEGYTF. CDR3 sequence (DNA): TGTGCCAGCAGTGAACAGGGTTGGGCGGAGGGCTACACCTTC.

The chain carries TRBV10-3 and TRBJ2-3, with TRBD2 matching 11 bases. The V gene's germline CDR1 is ENHRY and CDR2 SYGVKD. V shed 6 bases, J shed 5 bases, and the junction held 10 bases outside the gene matches. The CDR3 runs to 16 residues. The CDR3 region has the DNA TGTGCCATCAGGAAGGTAGCGGGAGGGGTAGGAGATACGCAGTATTTT. Its translation: CAIRKVAGGVGDTQYF.

In its sample, this clonotype was seen a few times. The chain has TRBV29-1 and TRBJ2-5; weak D call: TRBD2 (6 bases). Germline V gives CDR1 SQVTM, CDR2 ANQGSEA. The CDR3 loop spans 14 amino acids. The V and J ends lost 1 base and 2 bases respectively, with 11 bases between them. The CDR3 region is CSVEGAGLQETQYF. CDR3 DNA sequence: TGCAGCGTTGAAGGGGCGGGACTTCAAGAGACCCAGTACTTC.

In its sample, this clonotype was seen a few times. The rearrangement uses TRBV4-2 and TRBJ1-2, with no clear D. V lost 0 bases and J lost 10, with 15 bases in between. The CDR3 runs to 14 residues. The germline V gene encodes CDR1 LGHNA and CDR2 YNFKEQ. CDR3 protein: CASSQDSNPGYYTF. The CDR3 nucleotides read TGTGCCAGCAGCCAAGATAGCAACCCTGGGTACTACACCTTC.

Ten or more counts support this clonotype. This chain connects TRBV6-6 to TRBJ1-2, with a weak D call TRBD1 (5 bases). The CDR3 loop spans 14 amino acids. The germline V gene encodes CDR1 MNHNY and CDR2 SVGAGI (reference sequence). Trimming stripped 6 bases from V and 0 bases from J, with 11 bases between. CDR3 residues: CASRLLTANYGYTF. CDR3 DNA: TGTGCCAGCAGGCTATTGACAGCTAACTATGGCTACACCTTC.

There are many counts of this clonotype. The chain couples TRBV6-6 to TRBJ2-7; D remains ambiguous. Germline CDR1 is MNHNY and CDR2 is SVGAGI (reference sequence). The CDR3 extends over 12 amino acids. Between the trimmed V and J ends, which lost 5 bases and 3 bases, there was a span of 8 bases. This CDR3 reads CASSGDVYEQYF. Here the CDR3 DNA reads TGTGCCAGCAGTGGGGATGTCTACGAGCAGTACTTC.

This clonotype showed up just a few times. The gene calls are TRBV19 and TRBJ1-5, with D perhaps matching TRBD1 (6 bases). Germline V gene sequence: CDR1 LNHDA, CDR2 SQIVND (reference sequence). This CDR3 is 15 amino acids long. V was shortened by 7 bases and J by 1 base, with 14 bases between the two germline ends. CDR3 coding DNA: TGTGCCAGTAAAGGGGGAATAAGCAGCAATCAGCCCCAGCATTTT. Translating it yields CASKGGISSNQPQHF.

This clonotype was seen more than once but under ten times. The chain has TRBV3-1 and TRBJ2-7; the D gene is possibly TRBD2 (6 bases). Trimming shortened V by 2 bases and J by 5 bases, and 16 bases separated the two germline ends. The CDR3 sequence is 15 residues long. Germline-derived CDR1 and CDR2 are LGHDT and YNNKEL (reference sequence). CDR3: CASSQMRGVAHEQYF. DNA of the CDR3: TGTGCCAGCAGCCAAATGCGCGGGGTAGCCCACGAGCAGTACTTC.

This clonotype was seen a few times. The chain carries TRBV10-3 and TRBJ1-1, with D perhaps matching TRBD1 (6 bases). Trimming took 4 bases from V and 3 from J, leaving 15 bases between them. CDR3 length equals 15 residues. Germline-derived CDR1 and CDR2 are ENHRY and SYGVKD. DNA for the CDR3: TGTGCCATCAGTGGGGCCCCCGGGGGGCACACTGAAGCTTTCTTT. Amino acid sequence: CAISGAPGGHTEAFF.

Remarks on this clonotype: A much larger clonotype is one base distant, so this may be a read error. This rearrangement joins TRBV20-1 to TRBJ2-7; 12 bases map to TRBD1. The CDR3 sequence is 12 residues long. The germline gives CDR1 DFQATT, CDR2 SNEGSKA (reference sequence). Losses at the gene ends were 5 bases for V and 5 bases for J; bases not matched to a gene: 1. The CDR3 DNA follows: TGCAGTGCTCGGGACAGGGGGCACGAGCAGTACTTC. It encodes CSARDRGHEQYF.

This clonotype was counted between two and nine times. This rearrangement joins TRBV20-1 to TRBJ2-3; the D gene is possibly TRBD2 (6 bases). CDR1 and CDR2 (germline): DFQATT, SNEGSKA (reference sequence). This CDR3 region has 17 residues. V was cut by 0 bases and J by 1 base, with 17 bases left in between. The CDR3 nucleotides are TGCAGTGCTAGAGATATGACGCGGGGTGGTCGCACAGATACGCAGTATTTT. It is translated as CSARDMTRGGRTDTQYF.

About this clonotype itself: A much larger clone lies a single base off, so this may be a read error. The V and J genes are TRBV7-2 and TRBJ2-1; TRBD2 matches 8 bases. CDR3 length equals 15 residues. CDR1 SGHTA and CDR2 FQGNSA come from the germline V gene. Here the CDR3 DNA reads TGTGCCTGCAGCTATCGGGAGGGGATTTACAATGAGCAGTTCTTC. Residues: CACSYREGIYNEQFF.

This clonotype was seen a handful of times. The chain uses TRBV28 and TRBJ2-7, with no clear D. The CDR3 spans 13 residues. Germline V gene sequence: CDR1 MDHEN, CDR2 SYDVKM. V lost 3 bases and J 2 bases, leaving 8 bases between the germline ends. Here the CDR3 DNA reads TGTGCCAGCAGTTTTGAGGTACCCTACGAGCAGTACTTC. It is translated as CASSFEVPYEQYF.

This clonotype is a singleton in its sample. A much larger clone lies one base from this, so it may be a read error. This rearrangement joins TRBV10-3 to TRBJ2-1; D is uncertain. CDR1 is ENHRY and CDR2 is SYGVKD in the germline V gene. The germline V and J ends were trimmed by 0 bases and 2 bases, with 11 bases remaining between them. The CDR3 totals 16 residues. This chain's CDR3 is CAISESGMRTYNEQFF. DNA of the CDR3: TGTGCCATCAGTGAGTCGGGCATGCGGACCTACAATGAGCAGTTCTTC.

The V and J genes are TRBV20-1 and TRBJ2-1; D might be TRBD2 (5 bases). Germline loops: CDR1 DFQATT, CDR2 SNEGSKA (reference sequence). V lost 7 bases to trimming and J lost 8 bases, with 18 bases between them. The CDR3 is 13 amino acids. The CDR3 DNA reads TGCAGTGGAAAGGGCCCGGGGAACGATGAGCAGTTCTTC. It translates to CSGKGPGNDEQFF.

This clonotype was counted a few times. The V and J genes are TRBV7-3 and TRBJ2-1, with 12 bases fitting TRBD2. V lost 5 bases and J lost 9; bases outside the gene matches: 8. The germline V gene encodes CDR1 SGHTA and CDR2 FQGTGA. The CDR3 totals 15 residues. This CDR3 is CASSLRLAGDSEQFF. The DNA for the CDR3 is TGTGCCAGCAGCCTGCGACTAGCGGGAGATAGTGAGCAGTTCTTC.

The chain carries TRBV11-2 and TRBJ2-1, with D perhaps TRBD1 (6 bases). The ends were cut back, 5 bases at V and 11 bases at J, with 13 bases in the middle. CDR3 size: 12 residues. The germline CDR1 and CDR2 sequences are SGHAT and FQNNGV. The DNA for the CDR3 is TGTGCCAGCAGCAGATGGACAGACCAGCAGTTCTTC. As protein: CASSRWTDQQFF.

The chain combines TRBV28 with TRBJ2-2; TRBD2 might be the D (5 bases). Germline CDR1 reads MDHEN; CDR2 reads SYDVKM. The CDR3 has 12 amino acids. V gave up 10 bases and J gave up 6 bases, with 12 bases separating them. CDR3 sequence (DNA): TGTGCCACCACTCGGGGATCCGGGGAGCTGTTTTTT. Protein: CATTRGSGELFF.

The chain uses TRBV12-3 or TRBV12-4 and TRBJ2-6; D gene uncertain. Trimming shortened V by 10 bases and J by 0 bases, and 10 bases separated the two germline ends. The CDR3 contains 14 residues. The CDR3 region is CATKDGSGANVLTF. The CDR3 DNA reads as TGTGCCACCAAGGATGGCTCTGGGGCCAACGTCCTGACTTTC.

V and J are TRBV29-1 and TRBJ2-1; D is perhaps TRBD1 (5 bases). The CDR3 runs to 11 residues. The germline gives CDR1 SQVTM, CDR2 ANQGSEA. V lost 7 bases and J lost 5, with 9 bases in between. The CDR3 sequence is CSGGWNNEQFF. DNA for the CDR3: TGCAGCGGGGGCTGGAACAATGAGCAGTTCTTC.

The chain employs TRBV3-1 and TRBJ2-1; 7 bases are shared with TRBD1. The ends lost 0 bases at V and 3 bases at J; junction bases unmatched: 11. This CDR3 has 18 amino acids. Germline CDR1 reads LGHDT; CDR2 reads YNNKEL (reference sequence). The CDR3 nucleotides are TGTGCCAGCAGCCAAGATAAGGGGGCCAGGTCAGGCTACAATGAGCAGTTCTTC. Residues: CASSQDKGARSGYNEQFF.

This clonotype was seen only once. The chain is built from TRBV10-2 and TRBJ1-4; no clear D gene. The CDR3 is 12 residues long. The V gene lost 8 bases and the J gene lost 8 bases, with 12 bases spanning the gap. Germline V gives CDR1 WSHSY, CDR2 SAAADI. Here the CDR3 DNA reads TGCGCCAGCGGAAAAAACCGGGAAAAACTGTTTTTT. Translated: CASGKNREKLFF.

A few counts support this clonotype. This chain links TRBV12-3 or TRBV12-4 with TRBJ1-6; D unclear. The CDR3 runs 14 residues. With 4 bases removed from V and 1 base from J, the gap between germline ends came to 5 bases. For the CDR3, the DNA is TGTGCCAGCAGTTCGGGATCCTATAATTCACCCCTCCACTTT. Translating gives CASSSGSYNSPLHF.

This clonotype was seen at least ten times. The chain employs TRBV7-3 and TRBJ1-2; D uncertain. Looked up from germline, CDR1 is SGHTA and CDR2 is FQGTGA. The CDR3 covers 14 residues. Trimming pared 4 bases from V and 4 bases from J, leaving 13 bases between. The CDR3 DNA reads TGTGCCAGCAGCTCTTGGACTCGGGGCTATGGCTACACCTTC. Translated, it gives CASSSWTRGYGYTF.